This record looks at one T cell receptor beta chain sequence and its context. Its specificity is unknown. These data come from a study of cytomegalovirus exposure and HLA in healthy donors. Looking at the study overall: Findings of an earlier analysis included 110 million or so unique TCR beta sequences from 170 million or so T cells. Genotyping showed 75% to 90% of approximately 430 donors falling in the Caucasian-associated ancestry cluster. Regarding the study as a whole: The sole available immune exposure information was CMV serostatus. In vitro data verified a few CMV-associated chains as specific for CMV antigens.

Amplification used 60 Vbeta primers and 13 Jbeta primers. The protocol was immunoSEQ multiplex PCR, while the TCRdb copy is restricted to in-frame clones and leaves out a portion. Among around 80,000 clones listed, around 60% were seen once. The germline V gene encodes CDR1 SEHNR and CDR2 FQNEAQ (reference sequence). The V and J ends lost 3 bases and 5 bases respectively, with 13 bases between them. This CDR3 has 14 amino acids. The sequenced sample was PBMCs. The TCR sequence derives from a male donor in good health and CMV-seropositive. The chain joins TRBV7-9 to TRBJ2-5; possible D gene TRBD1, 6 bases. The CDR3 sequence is CASSFGGREETQYF. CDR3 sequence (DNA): TGTGCCAGCAGCTTTGGGGGCAGGGAGGAGACCCAGTACTTC.